Below, one T cell receptor beta chain is given with its context. The data stem from a study of shared clonotypes between healthy human individuals. Across the study: The cohort had a couple of women and a few men, ages 18 to 49.

Using immunoSEQ multiplex PCR, the repertoire was profiled, and TCRdb retains in-frame clones only, with some absent. The repertoire has 650,000 to 750,000 clones, more than 70% of them found once; the top ten carry 1.8%. Sequencing input: memory CD4+ T cells sorted from blood. Documented subset: CD45RA-negative fraction. This sequence originates from a woman aged 30 to 39 in good health.

The DNA for the CDR3 is TGTGCCAGCAGTGAAGGGCGCGGGCAGAGCTTGAACACTGAAGCTTTCTTT. Translating it yields CASSEGRGQSLNTEAFF. The V call is TRBV6-1, the J call TRBJ1-1; no clear D gene. The germline V gene has CDR1 MNHNS and CDR2 SASEGT. The CDR3 is 17 residues long. Trimming left V 1 base short and J 0 bases short, with 15 bases between.